Below, one T cell receptor beta chain is given with its context. The study recruited people aged roughly 18 to 95 years across 24 US areas. Per the authors' pipeline: Amplification with reference gene primers provided the estimates of nucleated cell counts. The protocol was immunoSEQ multiplex PCR, while the TCRdb copy is restricted to in-frame clones and leaves out a portion. The V and J calls and clone size were taken over from that table, and D and trimming were inferred from the DNA. The table records more than 300,000 clones, more than 75% of them present only once. After removal of 5 bases from V and 3 bases from J, the junction contained 3 bases not matched to a gene. The CDR3 extends over 14 amino acids. Per the germline V gene, CDR1 is SGHAT and CDR2 is FQNNGV. This record belongs to a study of blood T cell repertoires in COVID-19. At the level of the study: Donors of Cohort 3 who recovered were those that had two negative PCRs, clearance, or symptom resolution. T cells, B-cell-depleted T cells, or PBMCs provided the cDNA or gDNA that served as material.

The V gene is TRBV11-2, the J gene TRBJ2-1; 8 nucleotides agree with TRBD1. This clonotype was obtained from a man aged 40-55 years in a cohort exposed to, infected with or recovered from COVID-19 (not recorded which). The sample taken for sequencing was PBMCs or T cells enriched from blood (not recorded which). The CDR3 region has the DNA TGTGCCAGCAGCACGACAGGGGTCTACAATGAGCAGTTCTTC. Encoded protein: CASSTTGVYNEQFF.